Listed below are T cell receptor beta chains from one sample, sequenced in a study of cytomegalovirus exposure and HLA in healthy donors. Data came from immunoSEQ multiplex PCR; TCRdb stores just in-frame clones and leaves some out. The sample records approximately 70,000 clones, less than 85% being singletons. Sequenced material: PBMCs. Source of these receptors: a woman aged 45 to 65 in good health and CMV-seropositive. CDR3s include the opening cysteine and the closing phenylalanine or tryptophan. The order of the fields is D gene, clone size, CDR3 length, J gene, V gene, CDR3 DNA, CDR3 protein. A D gene is named only where the DNA matches it firmly. Size is omitted from some rows. Given values are once, few, many or a class for expanded clones.

d_call: -
clone_size: -
cdr3_length: 14
j_call: TRBJ2-3
v_call: TRBV5-1
cdr3_nt: TGCGCCAGCAGCATCGGACTCAGCACAGATACGCAGTATTTT
cdr3_aa: CASSIGLSTDTQYF

d_call: TRBD1
clone_size: -
cdr3_length: 15
j_call: TRBJ1-4
v_call: TRBV7-8
cdr3_nt: TGTGCCAGCAGCTTAGGGGCGACAGGGACTGAAAAACTGTTTTTT
cdr3_aa: CASSLGATGTEKLFF

d_call: -
clone_size: -
cdr3_length: 18
j_call: TRBJ2-7
v_call: TRBV10-2
cdr3_nt: TGCGCCAGGAGTGGAAGGGTTTGTAATAGTTGGGAGATCCACGAGCAGTACTTC
cdr3_aa: CARSGRVCNSWEIHEQYF

d_call: TRBD2
clone_size: -
cdr3_length: 16
j_call: TRBJ2-7
v_call: TRBV9
cdr3_nt: TGTGCCAGCAGCGTGGCTAGCGGGGCGCCCTCCTACGAGCAGTACTTC
cdr3_aa: CASSVASGAPSYEQYF

d_call: TRBD2
clone_size: -
cdr3_length: 15
j_call: TRBJ2-7
v_call: TRBV5-1
cdr3_nt: TGCGCCAGCAGCCTACAGACTAGCGGGAGTCTCGAGCAGTACTTC
cdr3_aa: CASSLQTSGSLEQYF

d_call: TRBD1
clone_size: few
cdr3_length: 14
j_call: TRBJ1-1
v_call: TRBV18
cdr3_nt: TGTGCCAGCTCAGCGACAGGGGAAACTACTGAAGCTTTCTTT
cdr3_aa: CASSATGETTEAFF

d_call: TRBD2
clone_size: -
cdr3_length: 16
j_call: TRBJ2-3
v_call: TRBV9
cdr3_nt: TGTGCCAGCAGCGTAAGTGGCGGGGGGGCGAGAGATACGCAGTATTTT
cdr3_aa: CASSVSGGGARDTQYF

d_call: -
clone_size: -
cdr3_length: 12
j_call: TRBJ1-1
v_call: TRBV6-5
cdr3_nt: TGTGCCAGCATCCCCGGGAGGGGCGAAGCTTTCTTT
cdr3_aa: CASIPGRGEAFF

d_call: -
clone_size: -
cdr3_length: 14
j_call: TRBJ1-1
v_call: TRBV7-2
cdr3_nt: TGTGCCAGCAGCACAACCGGGTCCCTCGCTGAAGCTTTCTTT
cdr3_aa: CASSTTGSLAEAFF

d_call: TRBD1
clone_size: -
cdr3_length: 18
j_call: TRBJ1-5
v_call: TRBV19
cdr3_nt: TGTGCCAGTAGTAGATCGGACAGGGGGGGGGTTCGTTTACAGCCCCAGCATTTT
cdr3_aa: CASSRSDRGGVRLQPQHF

d_call: -
clone_size: -
cdr3_length: 16
j_call: TRBJ1-5
v_call: TRBV18
cdr3_nt: TGTGCCAGCTCACCAAGGCAGGGGCTCGAGAATCAGCCCCAGCATTTT
cdr3_aa: CASSPRQGLENQPQHF

d_call: TRBD1
clone_size: -
cdr3_length: 14
j_call: TRBJ2-7
v_call: TRBV5-1
cdr3_nt: TGCGCCAGCAGCGCACAGGGGCAAGCCTACGAGCAGTACTTC
cdr3_aa: CASSAQGQAYEQYF

d_call: -
clone_size: -
cdr3_length: 13
j_call: TRBJ2-1
v_call: TRBV4-3
cdr3_nt: TGCGCCAGCAGCCCGGTAGGGGGCAATGAGCAGTTCTTC
cdr3_aa: CASSPVGGNEQFF

d_call: TRBD1
clone_size: few
cdr3_length: 15
j_call: TRBJ1-4
v_call: TRBV5-8
cdr3_nt: TGTGCCAGCAGCAGGACAGGGGGGAGTAATGAAAAACTGTTTTTT
cdr3_aa: CASSRTGGSNEKLFF

d_call: TRBD1
clone_size: -
cdr3_length: 15
j_call: TRBJ2-3
v_call: TRBV7-6
cdr3_nt: TGTGCCAGCAGCTCTCGGACAGGGGAGGGGGATACGCAGTATTTT
cdr3_aa: CASSSRTGEGDTQYF

d_call: -
clone_size: -
cdr3_length: 18
j_call: TRBJ2-1
v_call: TRBV21-1
cdr3_nt: TGTGCCAGCGTAAAACCGGTCGGGCTAGCGGATATCTACAATGAGCAGTTCTTC
cdr3_aa: CASVKPVGLADIYNEQFF

d_call: -
clone_size: -
cdr3_length: 15
j_call: TRBJ2-7
v_call: TRBV19
cdr3_nt: TGTGCCACTACTCGGAGGGGGGGGTCTGCCTACGAGCAGTACTTC
cdr3_aa: CATTRRGGSAYEQYF

d_call: TRBD1
clone_size: once
cdr3_length: 15
j_call: TRBJ2-4
v_call: TRBV7-8
cdr3_nt: TGTGCCAGCAGCCAACCACAGGGGGCCAAAAACATTCAGTACTTC
cdr3_aa: CASSQPQGAKNIQYF

d_call: TRBD1
clone_size: -
cdr3_length: 14
j_call: TRBJ2-7
v_call: TRBV19
cdr3_nt: TGTGCCAGTAGTATAATGGGGACAGATTACGAGCAGTACTTC
cdr3_aa: CASSIMGTDYEQYF

d_call: -
clone_size: -
cdr3_length: 11
j_call: TRBJ1-1
v_call: TRBV28
cdr3_nt: TGTGCCAGCAGGCAAAGGGGTGAAGCTTTCTTT
cdr3_aa: CASRQRGEAFF

d_call: -
clone_size: -
cdr3_length: 17
j_call: TRBJ2-7
v_call: TRBV6-1
cdr3_nt: TGTGCCAGCAGTGAAGCGCTTGTCGCTCAGGGTGGGTACGAGCAGTACTTC
cdr3_aa: CASSEALVAQGGYEQYF

d_call: -
clone_size: once
cdr3_length: 12
j_call: TRBJ2-7
v_call: TRBV13
cdr3_nt: TGTGCCAGCAGCTTCGCCGGCTACGAGCAGTACTTC
cdr3_aa: CASSFAGYEQYF

d_call: -
clone_size: -
cdr3_length: 15
j_call: TRBJ2-3
v_call: TRBV30
cdr3_nt: TGTGCCTGGAGTGTTTGGGGGGAAGGCACAGATACGCAGTATTTT
cdr3_aa: CAWSVWGEGTDTQYF

d_call: -
clone_size: -
cdr3_length: 13
j_call: TRBJ1-1
v_call: TRBV11-3
cdr3_nt: TGTGCCAGCAGCTTAGATCCCAGTATTGAAGCTTTCTTT
cdr3_aa: CASSLDPSIEAFF

d_call: -
clone_size: -
cdr3_length: 17
j_call: TRBJ2-7
v_call: TRBV7-2
cdr3_nt: TGTGCCAGCAGCTTAGGACCCACTAGAGGCAGTTCCTACGAGCAGTACTTC
cdr3_aa: CASSLGPTRGSSYEQYF

d_call: TRBD2
clone_size: -
cdr3_length: 14
j_call: TRBJ2-1
v_call: TRBV30
cdr3_nt: TGTGCCTGGAGTACGGCTAGCGGGGCCAATGAGCAGTTCTTC
cdr3_aa: CAWSTASGANEQFF

d_call: -
clone_size: -
cdr3_length: 14
j_call: TRBJ2-7
v_call: TRBV11-1
cdr3_nt: TGTGCCAGCAGCTCGACTATGGCCTCCTACGAGCAGTACTTC
cdr3_aa: CASSSTMASYEQYF

d_call: -
clone_size: -
cdr3_length: 12
j_call: TRBJ1-1
v_call: TRBV2
cdr3_nt: TGTGCCAGCACCGAGGGCCAGGTTGAAGCTTTCTTT
cdr3_aa: CASTEGQVEAFF

d_call: TRBD1
clone_size: -
cdr3_length: 15
j_call: TRBJ1-1
v_call: TRBV19
cdr3_nt: TGTGCCAGTAGTATCCAAGGGGGCATCAACACTGAAGCTTTCTTT
cdr3_aa: CASSIQGGINTEAFF

d_call: -
clone_size: -
cdr3_length: 15
j_call: TRBJ2-7
v_call: TRBV5-5
cdr3_nt: TGTGCCAGCAGATTACGACAGGAAACCTCCTACGAGCAGTACTTC
cdr3_aa: CASRLRQETSYEQYF

d_call: TRBD2
clone_size: -
cdr3_length: 13
j_call: TRBJ2-7
v_call: TRBV10-3
cdr3_nt: TGTGCCATCTATAGCGGGAGGACCTACGAGCAGTACTTC
cdr3_aa: CAIYSGRTYEQYF

d_call: -
clone_size: -
cdr3_length: 13
j_call: TRBJ2-7
v_call: TRBV6-5
cdr3_nt: TGTGCCAGCAGTTACAGACAATTCTACGAGCAGTACTTC
cdr3_aa: CASSYRQFYEQYF

d_call: -
clone_size: -
cdr3_length: 13
j_call: TRBJ2-2
v_call: TRBV7-9
cdr3_nt: TGTGCCAGCAGCTTGGGGCCGACCGGGGAGCTGTTTTTT
cdr3_aa: CASSLGPTGELFF

d_call: -
clone_size: -
cdr3_length: 15
j_call: TRBJ2-4
v_call: TRBV5-1
cdr3_nt: TGCGCCAGCAGCTTGGCCGGACAGTTACAAAACATTCAGTACTTC
cdr3_aa: CASSLAGQLQNIQYF

d_call: TRBD1
clone_size: -
cdr3_length: 15
j_call: TRBJ1-2
v_call: TRBV15
cdr3_nt: TGTGCCACCAGCAGAGATAGGACAGGCTTCTATGGCTACACCTTC
cdr3_aa: CATSRDRTGFYGYTF

d_call: -
clone_size: -
cdr3_length: 13
j_call: TRBJ1-2
v_call: TRBV5-1
cdr3_nt: TGCGCCAGCAGCTTCCAGGGTGGCTATGGCTACACCTTC
cdr3_aa: CASSFQGGYGYTF

d_call: TRBD1
clone_size: -
cdr3_length: 14
j_call: TRBJ1-1
v_call: TRBV6-5
cdr3_nt: TGTGCCAGCAGAGCCACAGGGGGGCACACTGAAGCTTTCTTT
cdr3_aa: CASRATGGHTEAFF

d_call: TRBD2
clone_size: -
cdr3_length: 21
j_call: TRBJ2-2
v_call: TRBV7-8
cdr3_nt: TGTGCCAGCAGCCACATTGGCGGGGGGATGGTAAATCCCGCGAACACCGGGGAGCTGTTTTTT
cdr3_aa: CASSHIGGGMVNPANTGELFF

d_call: -
clone_size: -
cdr3_length: 16
j_call: TRBJ1-3
v_call: TRBV7-8
cdr3_nt: TGTGCCAGCAGCTTAGAAGGGGGAAACTCTGGAAACACCATATATTTT
cdr3_aa: CASSLEGGNSGNTIYF

d_call: -
clone_size: -
cdr3_length: 13
j_call: TRBJ2-5
v_call: TRBV9
cdr3_nt: TGTGCCAGCAGCGTTAGGGGACAAGAGACCCAGTACTTC
cdr3_aa: CASSVRGQETQYF

d_call: -
clone_size: -
cdr3_length: 12
j_call: TRBJ1-2
v_call: TRBV5-4
cdr3_nt: TGTGCCAGCAGCTTGGCTTCCTATGGCTACACCTTC
cdr3_aa: CASSLASYGYTF

d_call: -
clone_size: few
cdr3_length: 14
j_call: TRBJ1-5
v_call: TRBV6-5
cdr3_nt: TGTGCCAGCAGTTACTCGACACTAGGAGGACCCCAGCATTTT
cdr3_aa: CASSYSTLGGPQHF

d_call: -
clone_size: -
cdr3_length: 16
j_call: TRBJ1-5
v_call: TRBV18
cdr3_nt: TGTGCCAGCTCCGGGGGGGGTGTTCCATCCATCAATCCCCAGCATTTT
cdr3_aa: CASSGGGVPSINPQHF

d_call: TRBD2
clone_size: once
cdr3_length: 16
j_call: TRBJ2-3
v_call: TRBV4-1
cdr3_nt: TGCGCCAGCAGCCTCCGGACTAGCGGGGGCACAGATACGCAGTATTTT
cdr3_aa: CASSLRTSGGTDTQYF

d_call: -
clone_size: once
cdr3_length: 14
j_call: TRBJ1-3
v_call: TRBV9
cdr3_nt: TGTGCCAGCAGCGCCCTCAGGGGAGGGAACACCATATATTTT
cdr3_aa: CASSALRGGNTIYF

d_call: -
clone_size: -
cdr3_length: 13
j_call: TRBJ1-5
v_call: TRBV5-8
cdr3_nt: TGTGCCAGCAGGAAGAGCGGAAATCAGCCCCAGCATTTT
cdr3_aa: CASRKSGNQPQHF

d_call: TRBD1
clone_size: -
cdr3_length: 13
j_call: TRBJ2-7
v_call: TRBV6-5
cdr3_nt: TGTGCCAGCCACCGACAGGGGGCCTACGAGCAGTACTTC
cdr3_aa: CASHRQGAYEQYF

d_call: TRBD1
clone_size: -
cdr3_length: 14
j_call: TRBJ1-2
v_call: TRBV4-3
cdr3_nt: TGCGCCAGCAGTCTTACAGGGGTGAACTATGGCTACACCTTC
cdr3_aa: CASSLTGVNYGYTF

d_call: TRBD2
clone_size: once
cdr3_length: 14
j_call: TRBJ2-7
v_call: TRBV2
cdr3_nt: TGTGCCAGCAGCCATAGCGGGAGACTCTACGAGCAGTACTTC
cdr3_aa: CASSHSGRLYEQYF

d_call: TRBD1
clone_size: -
cdr3_length: 14
j_call: TRBJ2-7
v_call: TRBV28
cdr3_nt: TGTGCCAGCAGAACCGGGACAGGATCCTACGAGCAGTACTTC
cdr3_aa: CASRTGTGSYEQYF

d_call: TRBD2
clone_size: -
cdr3_length: 18
j_call: TRBJ2-5
v_call: TRBV4-3
cdr3_nt: TGCGCCAGCAGCCAAGATCTTCAATCGCGGGGGGGCCGAGTAACCCAGTACTTC
cdr3_aa: CASSQDLQSRGGRVTQYF

d_call: TRBD2
clone_size: -
cdr3_length: 16
j_call: TRBJ2-7
v_call: TRBV30
cdr3_nt: TGTGCCTGGAGACCCATCGGACTAGCGGGAGTCTACGAGCAGTACTTC
cdr3_aa: CAWRPIGLAGVYEQYF

d_call: TRBD1
clone_size: -
cdr3_length: 18
j_call: TRBJ2-6
v_call: TRBV5-6
cdr3_nt: TGTGCCAGCAGCCGACTCGGGGACAGGGTGGTCGGGGCCAACGTCCTGACTTTC
cdr3_aa: CASSRLGDRVVGANVLTF

d_call: TRBD2
clone_size: -
cdr3_length: 18
j_call: TRBJ2-7
v_call: TRBV10-3
cdr3_nt: TGTGCCATCAGTGAGGGCGGTGGGGGGGGAGAACAGAACTACGAGCAGTACTTC
cdr3_aa: CAISEGGGGGEQNYEQYF

d_call: TRBD2
clone_size: -
cdr3_length: 15
j_call: TRBJ2-1
v_call: TRBV5-1
cdr3_nt: TGCGCCAGTTCACTAGCGGGAGGGGGATACAATGAGCAGTTCTTC
cdr3_aa: CASSLAGGGYNEQFF

d_call: -
clone_size: -
cdr3_length: 15
j_call: TRBJ2-1
v_call: TRBV7-2
cdr3_nt: TGTGCCAGCAGCTTAGTAGTTAGCTCCTACAATGAGCAGTTCTTC
cdr3_aa: CASSLVVSSYNEQFF

d_call: TRBD2
clone_size: -
cdr3_length: 18
j_call: TRBJ2-4
v_call: TRBV5-1
cdr3_nt: TGCGCCAGCAGCTTGGCCGGGGGGTACGGGAAAGACAAAAACATTCAGTACTTC
cdr3_aa: CASSLAGGYGKDKNIQYF

d_call: -
clone_size: -
cdr3_length: 15
j_call: TRBJ2-1
v_call: TRBV7-3
cdr3_nt: TGTGCCAGCGCCCTCAGCGGAAGCTCCTACAATGAGCAGTTCTTC
cdr3_aa: CASALSGSSYNEQFF

d_call: -
clone_size: few
cdr3_length: 16
j_call: TRBJ1-5
v_call: TRBV19
cdr3_nt: TGTGCCAGTAGTATAGAAGGACTGGGGATCAATCAGCCCCAGCATTTT
cdr3_aa: CASSIEGLGINQPQHF